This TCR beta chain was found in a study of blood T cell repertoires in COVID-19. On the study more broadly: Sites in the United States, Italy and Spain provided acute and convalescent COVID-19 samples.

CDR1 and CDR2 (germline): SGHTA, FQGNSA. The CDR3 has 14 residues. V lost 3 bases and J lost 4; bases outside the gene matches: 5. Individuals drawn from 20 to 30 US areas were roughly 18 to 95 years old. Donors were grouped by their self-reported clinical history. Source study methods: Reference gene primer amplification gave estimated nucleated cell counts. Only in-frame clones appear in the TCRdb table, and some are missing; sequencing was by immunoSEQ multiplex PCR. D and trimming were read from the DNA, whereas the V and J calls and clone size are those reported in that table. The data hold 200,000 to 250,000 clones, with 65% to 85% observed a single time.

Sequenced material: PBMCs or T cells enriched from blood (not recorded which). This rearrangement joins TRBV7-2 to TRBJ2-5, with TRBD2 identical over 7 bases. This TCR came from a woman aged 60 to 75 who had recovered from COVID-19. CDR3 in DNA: TGTGCCAGCAGCTTGGGTGGGGGGGGAGAGACCCAGTACTTC. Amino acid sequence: CASSLGGGGETQYF.